These T cell receptor beta chains were read from a single sample in a study of graft-versus-host responses after intestinal transplantation. Libraries were prepared by immunoSEQ multiplex PCR; TCRdb keeps only in-frame clonotypes and omits some of them. The sample contains tens of thousands of clones, about 92% of which appear only once. The material was PBMCs, obtained approximately 66 days after intestinal transplant. The receptors were sampled from a human patient who received an intestinal transplant, so some T cells may come from the graft donor. CDR3s include the opening cysteine and the closing phenylalanine or tryptophan. A D gene is named only where the DNA matches it firmly. A row's size may be missing; if present it is once, few, many or a size class.

D	V	J	size	CDR3	DNA
TRBD1	TRBV5-8	TRBJ1-6	-	CASSLTGTEYNSPLHF	TGTGCCAGCAGCCTGACCGGGACAGAGTATAATTCACCCCTCCACTTT
TRBD1	TRBV7-9	TRBJ2-7	-	CASSQRDRNYYEQYF	TGTGCCAGCAGCCAACGGGACAGGAACTATTACGAGCAGTACTTC
-	TRBV6-4	TRBJ2-2	-	CASSETNTGELFF	TGTGCCAGCAGTGAAACAAACACCGGGGAGCTGTTTTTT
-	TRBV2	TRBJ2-4	-	CASISGQSLAKNIQYF	TGTGCCAGCATAAGCGGGCAGTCCTTAGCCAAAAACATTCAGTACTTC
-	TRBV11-3	TRBJ2-5	-	CASSLVLGGVPSGETQYF	TGTGCCAGCAGCTTGGTTTTAGGAGGGGTACCTTCGGGGGAGACCCAGTACTTC
TRBD1	TRBV11-1	TRBJ1-1	-	CASSLSGQGRTEAFF	TGTGCCAGCAGCTTATCGGGACAGGGTAGGACTGAAGCTTTCTTT
-	TRBV15	TRBJ2-3	once	CATSRSRIWGVSSTDTQYF	TGTGCCACCAGCAGAAGTAGGATATGGGGGGTTTCCTCTACAGATACGCAGTATTTT
-	TRBV7-8	TRBJ2-7	-	CASREDVQYEQYF	TGTGCCAGCAGGGAAGACGTTCAGTACGAGCAGTACTTC
TRBD1	TRBV7-9	TRBJ2-5	-	CASSPTGGAETQYF	TGTGCCAGCAGCCCGACAGGGGGCGCAGAGACCCAGTACTTC
-	TRBV10-2	TRBJ2-5	-	CASSESGGLAETQYF	TGCGCCAGCAGTGAGTCGGGTGGCCTGGCGGAGACCCAGTACTTC
TRBD1	TRBV6-5	TRBJ1-5	-	CASSSSGTGNQPQHF	TGTGCCAGCAGTTCGAGCGGGACAGGGAATCAGCCCCAGCATTTT
-	TRBV30	TRBJ2-7	-	CAWSLEENASYEQYF	TGTGCCTGGAGTCTTGAGGAGAATGCCTCCTACGAGCAGTACTTC
-	TRBV7-9	TRBJ1-1	-	CASSKAGLNTEAFF	TGTGCCAGCAGCAAAGCCGGTCTGAACACTGAAGCTTTCTTT
-	TRBV27	TRBJ2-7	-	CASKTAEKDYEQYF	TGTGCCAGCAAGACGGCGGAGAAGGACTACGAGCAGTACTTC
-	TRBV6-6	TRBJ2-2	-	CASRYGDRETGELFF	TGTGCCAGCAGGTACGGGGACCGAGAGACCGGGGAGCTGTTTTTT
TRBD1	TRBV6-1	TRBJ2-3	-	CASSPGQGATDTQYF	TGTGCCAGCAGCCCGGGACAGGGGGCTACAGATACGCAGTATTTT
-	TRBV4-1	TRBJ1-2	-	CASSQAQFIPGAQGGYTF	TGCGCCAGCAGCCAAGCCCAATTCATCCCGGGGGCGCAAGGTGGCTACACCTTC
-	TRBV30	TRBJ1-1	-	CAWRKLSAVWGGGMDTEAFF	TGTGCCTGGAGGAAATTAAGCGCGGTTTGGGGGGGCGGAATGGACACTGAAGCTTTCTTT
TRBD2	TRBV4-2	TRBJ2-1	once	CASSQDAGGSYNEQFF	TGTGCCAGCAGCCAAGATGCGGGAGGATCCTACAATGAGCAGTTCTTC
-	TRBV12-5	TRBJ2-3	-	CASGLGEFTDTQYF	TGTGCTAGTGGTTTGGGGGAATTCACAGATACGCAGTATTTT
-	TRBV5-6	TRBJ1-2	once	CASSLGGNNGYTF	TGTGCCAGCAGCTTGGGTGGCAACAATGGCTACACCTTC
TRBD1	TRBV10-3	TRBJ2-1	-	CAMKGTDLLGNEQFF	TGTGCCATGAAGGGGACAGACCTACTAGGCAATGAGCAGTTCTTC
-	TRBV5-6	TRBJ2-3	-	CASSRLVLEQYF	TGTGCCAGCAGCCGACTAGTTCTGGAGCAGTATTTT
-	TRBV5-8	TRBJ1-1	few	CASSRPDLNTEAFF	TGTGCCAGCAGCCGACCTGATCTGAACACTGAAGCTTTCTTT
TRBD1	TRBV19	TRBJ1-1	once	CASSIGTGSKAFF	TGTGCCAGTAGTATCGGGACAGGTTCTAAGGCTTTCTTT
-	TRBV9	TRBJ1-2	-	CASSVAGGYTF	TGTGCCAGCAGCGTAGCGGGGGGTTACACCTTC
-	TRBV28	TRBJ1-5	-	CASSLTGGRDQPQHF	TGTGCCAGCAGCCTGACGGGAGGGCGAGATCAGCCCCAGCATTTT
-	TRBV7-9	TRBJ1-4	-	CASSKKRQTKLFF	TGTGCCAGCAGTAAAAAGAGACAGACAAAACTGTTTTTT
TRBD2	TRBV27	TRBJ2-1	-	CASSLSTSGSSYNEQFF	TGTGCCAGCAGTTTATCGACTAGCGGGAGCTCCTACAATGAGCAGTTCTTC
-	TRBV4-1	TRBJ1-4	once	CASSDGRGLDEKLFF	TGCGCCAGCAGCGATGGACGGGGGCTGGATGAAAAACTGTTTTTT
TRBD2	TRBV7-9	TRBJ2-3	-	CASSSTKTSGGDSDTQYF	TGTGCCAGCAGCTCGACTAAGACTAGCGGGGGGGATTCGGATACGCAGTATTTT
-	TRBV30	TRBJ1-1	-	CAWSVSPIIGAFF	TGTGCCTGGAGTGTATCCCCTATTATCGGAGCTTTCTTT
-	TRBV29-1	TRBJ2-5	-	CSVGSGLGETQYF	TGCAGCGTTGGTAGCGGTCTGGGAGAGACCCAGTACTTC
-	TRBV10-3	TRBJ1-5	-	CAIRGDLNQPQHF	TGTGCCATCAGGGGGGACTTAAATCAGCCCCAGCATTTT
-	TRBV6-1	TRBJ2-3	-	CASSESLSGTDTQYF	TGTGCCAGCAGTGAATCACTTTCCGGGACAGATACGCAGTATTTT
-	TRBV23-1	TRBJ2-7	-	CASSGSHEQYF	TGCGCCAGCAGCGGGAGCCACGAGCAGTACTTC
-	TRBV11-1	TRBJ1-5	-	CASSPPFGVGNQPQHF	TGTGCCAGCAGCCCACCATTCGGGGTGGGCAATCAGCCCCAGCATTTT
-	TRBV27	TRBJ1-6	few	CASGVTGIYNSPLHF	TGTGCCAGCGGTGTCACAGGGATATATAATTCACCCCTCCACTTT
-	TRBV29-1	TRBJ2-3	-	CSVEDAFSGLVGYF	TGCAGCGTTGAAGATGCTTTCTCCGGGTTAGTGGGGTATTTT
-	TRBV4-1	TRBJ2-3	-	CASSQGRATDTQYF	TGCGCCAGCAGCCAAGGAAGGGCGACAGATACGCAGTATTTT
-	TRBV2	TRBJ1-3	-	CASREDAGSGNTIYF	TGTGCCAGCAGAGAAGACGCAGGGTCTGGAAACACCATATATTTT